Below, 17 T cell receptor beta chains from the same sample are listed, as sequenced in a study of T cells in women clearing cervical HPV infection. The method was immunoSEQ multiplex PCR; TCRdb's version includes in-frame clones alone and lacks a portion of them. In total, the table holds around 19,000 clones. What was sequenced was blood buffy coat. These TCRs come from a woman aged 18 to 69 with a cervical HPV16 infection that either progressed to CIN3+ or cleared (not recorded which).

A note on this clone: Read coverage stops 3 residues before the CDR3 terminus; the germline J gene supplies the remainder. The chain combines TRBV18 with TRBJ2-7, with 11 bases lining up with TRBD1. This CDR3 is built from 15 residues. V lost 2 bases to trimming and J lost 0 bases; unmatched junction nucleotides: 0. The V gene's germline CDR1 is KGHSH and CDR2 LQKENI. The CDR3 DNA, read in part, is TGTGCCAGCTCACCAGGGACAGGGGGCTCCTACGAG. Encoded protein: CASSPGTGGSYE. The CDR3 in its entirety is CASSPGTGGSYEQYF.

The CDR3 protein is CASSRSTGTGSSYDYTF. Incomplete CDR3 DNA: TGTGCCAGTAGTAGATCTACCGGGACAGGCAGCTCCTACGAC. The chain employs TRBV19 and TRBJ1-2; TRBD1 agrees at 8 bases. Read data end 3 residues before the CDR3 end; the end is taken from the germline J gene. The germline CDR1 and CDR2 sequences are LNHDA and SQIVND (reference sequence). The CDR3 totals 17 residues.

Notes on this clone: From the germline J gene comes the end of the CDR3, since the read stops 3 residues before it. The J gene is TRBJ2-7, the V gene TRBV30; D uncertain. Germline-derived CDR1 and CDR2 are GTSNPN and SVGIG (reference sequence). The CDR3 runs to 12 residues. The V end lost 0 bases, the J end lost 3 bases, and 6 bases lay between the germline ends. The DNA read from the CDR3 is TGTGCCTGGAGTGTAAGGCACTACGAG. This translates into CAWSVRHYE. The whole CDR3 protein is CAWSVRHYEQYF. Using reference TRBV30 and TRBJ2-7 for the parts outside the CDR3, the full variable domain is SQTIHQWPATLVQPVGSPLSLECTVEGTSNPNLYWYRQAAGRGLQLLFYSVGIGQISSEVPQNLSASRPQDRQFILSSKKLLLSDSGFYLCAWSVRHYEQYFGPGTRLTVT.

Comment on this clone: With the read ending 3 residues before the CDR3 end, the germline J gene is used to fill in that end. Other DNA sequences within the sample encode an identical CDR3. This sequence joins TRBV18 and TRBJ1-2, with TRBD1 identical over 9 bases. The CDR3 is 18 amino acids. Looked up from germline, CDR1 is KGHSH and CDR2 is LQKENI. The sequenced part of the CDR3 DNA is TGTGCCAGCTCCCCATTGCATGGTTCGACAGGGGGGGACAATGAC. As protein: CASSPLHGSTGGDND. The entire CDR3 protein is CASSPLHGSTGGDNDYTF. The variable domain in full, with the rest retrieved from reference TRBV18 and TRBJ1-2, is NAGVMQNPRHLVRRRGQEARLRCSPMKGHSHVYWYRQLPEEGLKFMVYLQKENIIDESGMPKERFSAEFPKEGPSILRIQQVVRGDSAAYFCASSPLHGSTGGDNDYTFGSGTRLTVV.

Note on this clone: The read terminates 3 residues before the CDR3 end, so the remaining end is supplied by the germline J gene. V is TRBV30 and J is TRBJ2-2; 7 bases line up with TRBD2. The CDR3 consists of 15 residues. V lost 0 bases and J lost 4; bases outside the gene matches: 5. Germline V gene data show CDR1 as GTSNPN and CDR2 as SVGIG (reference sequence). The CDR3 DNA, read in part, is TGTGCCTGGAGTGTATGGGGGGGGTCCACCGGGGAG. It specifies CAWSVWGGSTGE. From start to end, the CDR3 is CAWSVWGGSTGELFF.

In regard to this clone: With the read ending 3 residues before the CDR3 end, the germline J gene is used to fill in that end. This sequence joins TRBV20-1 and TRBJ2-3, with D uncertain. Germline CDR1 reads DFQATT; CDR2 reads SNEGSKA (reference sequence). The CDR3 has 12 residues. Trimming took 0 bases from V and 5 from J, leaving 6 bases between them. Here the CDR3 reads CSAREIGDTQYF. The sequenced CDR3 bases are TGCAGTGCTAGAGAAATCGGAGATACG.

The sequenced CDR3 bases are TGCGCCAGCAGCTTGGCCTCCGGTTCTCTTGGAAACACC. It codes for CASSLASGSLGNT. The whole CDR3 is CASSLASGSLGNTIYF. The rearrangement links TRBV5-1 to TRBJ1-3, with D unresolved. Sequencing ends 3 residues short of the CDR3 end; the germline J gene provides the rest. V was pared by 0 bases and J by 3 bases, with 13 bases between. The length of the CDR3 is 16 residues. Germline values: CDR1 SGHRS, CDR2 YFSETQ.

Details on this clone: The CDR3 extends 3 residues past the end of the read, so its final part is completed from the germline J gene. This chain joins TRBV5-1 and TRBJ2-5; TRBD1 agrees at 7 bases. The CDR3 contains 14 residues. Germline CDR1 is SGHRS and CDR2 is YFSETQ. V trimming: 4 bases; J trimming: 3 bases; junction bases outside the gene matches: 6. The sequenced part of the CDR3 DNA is TGCGCCAGCAGCCCTACGGGACAGAAAGAGACC. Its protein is CASSPTGQKET. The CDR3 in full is CASSPTGQKETQYF.

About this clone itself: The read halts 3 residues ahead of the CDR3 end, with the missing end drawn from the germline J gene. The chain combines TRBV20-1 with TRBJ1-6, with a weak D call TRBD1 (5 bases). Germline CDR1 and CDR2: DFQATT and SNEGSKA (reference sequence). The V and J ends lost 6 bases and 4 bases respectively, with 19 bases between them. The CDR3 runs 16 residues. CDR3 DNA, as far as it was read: TGCAGTGCGAGCCCCCACGGCGGGACTTATAATTCACCC. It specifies CSASPHGGTYNSP. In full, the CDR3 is CSASPHGGTYNSPLHF.

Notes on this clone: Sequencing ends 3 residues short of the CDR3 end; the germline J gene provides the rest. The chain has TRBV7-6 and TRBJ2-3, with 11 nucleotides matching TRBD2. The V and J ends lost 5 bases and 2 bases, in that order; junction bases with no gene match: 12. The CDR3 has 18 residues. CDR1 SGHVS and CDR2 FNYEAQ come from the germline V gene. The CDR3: CASSPYAISGGATDTQYF. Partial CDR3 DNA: TGTGCCAGCAGCCCTTACGCTATTAGCGGGGGGGCCACAGATACG.

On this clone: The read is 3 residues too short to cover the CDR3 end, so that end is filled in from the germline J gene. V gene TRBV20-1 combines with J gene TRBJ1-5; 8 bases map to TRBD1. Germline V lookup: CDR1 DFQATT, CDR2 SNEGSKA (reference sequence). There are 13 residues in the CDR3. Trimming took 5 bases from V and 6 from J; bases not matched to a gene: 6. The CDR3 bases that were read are TGCAGTGCTCCGGACAGGGTAGGTCAGCCC. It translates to CSAPDRVGQP. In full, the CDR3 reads CSAPDRVGQPQHF.

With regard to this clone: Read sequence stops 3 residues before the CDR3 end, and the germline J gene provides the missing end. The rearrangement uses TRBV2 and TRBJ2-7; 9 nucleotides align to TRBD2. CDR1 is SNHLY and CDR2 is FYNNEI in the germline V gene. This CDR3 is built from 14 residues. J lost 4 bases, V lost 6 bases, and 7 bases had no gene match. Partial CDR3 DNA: TGTGCCAGCAGCCTCCTGCTAGCGGGGTACGAG. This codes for CASSLLLAGYE. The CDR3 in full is CASSLLLAGYEQYF.

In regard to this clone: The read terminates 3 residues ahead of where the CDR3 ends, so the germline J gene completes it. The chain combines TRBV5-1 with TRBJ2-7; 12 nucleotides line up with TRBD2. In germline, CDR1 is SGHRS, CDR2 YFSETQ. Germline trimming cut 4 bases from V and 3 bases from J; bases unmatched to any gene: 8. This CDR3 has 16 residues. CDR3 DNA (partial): TGCGCCAGCAGCCCGTCTAGCGGGGGGGCTATCTACGAG. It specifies CASSPSSGGAIYE. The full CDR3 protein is CASSPSSGGAIYEQYF.

This CDR3 reads CASSTPARMTSTDTYTF. The DNA read from the CDR3 is TGTGCCAGTAGTACCCCCGCCCGGATGACTAGCACAGATACC. This rearrangement joins TRBV19 to TRBJ1-2; unclear D gene. The read terminates 3 residues ahead of where the CDR3 ends, so the germline J gene completes it. The CDR3 contains 17 residues. Per the germline V gene, CDR1 is LNHDA and CDR2 is SQIVND (reference sequence).

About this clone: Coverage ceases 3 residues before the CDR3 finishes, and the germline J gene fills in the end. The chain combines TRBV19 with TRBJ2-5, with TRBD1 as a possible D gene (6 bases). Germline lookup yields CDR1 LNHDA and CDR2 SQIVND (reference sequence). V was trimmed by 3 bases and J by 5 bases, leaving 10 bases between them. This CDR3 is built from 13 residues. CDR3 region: CASSITGLETQYF. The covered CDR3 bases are TGTGCCAGTAGTATTACAGGGCTGGAGACC.

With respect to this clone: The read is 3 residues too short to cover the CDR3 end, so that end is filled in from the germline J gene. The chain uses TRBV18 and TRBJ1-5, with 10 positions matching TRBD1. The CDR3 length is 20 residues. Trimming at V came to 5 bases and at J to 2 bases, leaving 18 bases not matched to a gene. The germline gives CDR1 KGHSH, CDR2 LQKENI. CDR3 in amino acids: CASSERLGTGALDGNQPQHF. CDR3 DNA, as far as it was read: TGTGCCAGCTCAGAAAGGCTAGGGACAGGGGCATTGGATGGCAATCAGCCC.

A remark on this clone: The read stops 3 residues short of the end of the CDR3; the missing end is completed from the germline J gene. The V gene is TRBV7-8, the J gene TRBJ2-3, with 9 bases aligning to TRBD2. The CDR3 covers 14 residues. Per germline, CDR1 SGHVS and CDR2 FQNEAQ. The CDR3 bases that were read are TGTGCCAGCAGCTTAGTCCCTAGCGGGGAGACG. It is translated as CASSLVPSGET. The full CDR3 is CASSLVPSGETQYF.